This T cell receptor beta chain was retrieved from a study of T cell clones after liver transplantation. Deletions cut 2 bases from V and 4 bases from J, with 17 bases between. The CDR3 has 16 residues. Germline loops: CDR1 LNHDA, CDR2 SQIVND (reference sequence). To note about this clone: Its antigen remains unidentified.

Produced via immunoSEQ multiplex PCR; TCRdb's table is partial and in-frame only. The profile shows approximately 71,000 clones, almost 95% of them singletons. Findings of the study overall: Low donor cell numbers restricted donor-reactive repertoire measurement in a couple of subjects. Conclusions were preliminary, with small, heterogeneous patient groups.

The receptor was isolated from a human patient who received a liver transplant. Part of the T cells may come from the graft donor. The chain combines TRBV19 with TRBJ1-2; D call uncertain. The sequences come from CD4+ T cells from blood, collected about 25 months after liver transplant. DNA for the CDR3: TGTGCCAGTAGTATAATGGGTGGTCAGGATCGCTATGGCTACACCTTC. Protein sequence: CASSIMGGQDRYGYTF.